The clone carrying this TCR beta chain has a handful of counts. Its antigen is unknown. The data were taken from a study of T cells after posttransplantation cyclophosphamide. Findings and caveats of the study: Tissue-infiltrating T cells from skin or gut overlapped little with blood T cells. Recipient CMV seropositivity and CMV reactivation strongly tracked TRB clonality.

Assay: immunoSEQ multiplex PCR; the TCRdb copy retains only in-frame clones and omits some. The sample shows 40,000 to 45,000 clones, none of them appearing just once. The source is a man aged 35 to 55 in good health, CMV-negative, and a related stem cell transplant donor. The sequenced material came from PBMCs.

The CDR3 region has the DNA TGTGCCAGCAGCACAGGGTGGGGAGGCTACACCTTC. Its translation is CASSTGWGGYTF. The chain links TRBV7-9 to TRBJ1-2, with a possible D match to TRBD1 (6 bases). V lost 5 bases, J lost 8 bases, and 12 bases lay in between. Germline assignment: CDR1 SEHNR and CDR2 FQNEAQ (reference sequence). This CDR3 is 12 amino acids long.